The entry that follows covers one T cell receptor (beta chain) sequence. No antigen is known for it. The read ends 3 residues before the CDR3 terminus; that terminus is restored from the germline J gene. The data were taken from a study of T cell clonality in common variable immunodeficiency. Overall study results and limits: Reportedly, TCR beta sequences from common variable immunodeficiency showed fewer deletions and N-nucleotide insertions.

The assay was immunoSEQ multiplex PCR, and TCRdb's table has in-frame clones only and misses some. The profile covers about 17,000 clones, none occurring a single time. CDR3 length: 14 amino acids. V gave up 1 base and J gave up 5 bases, with 11 bases separating them. Germline CDR1 is SGHTA and CDR2 is FQGNSA. The chain joins TRBV7-2 to TRBJ2-5, with a possible D match to TRBD2 (5 bases). The TCR comes from a human donor with common variable immunodeficiency. The sequenced sample was peripheral blood mononuclear cells. The chain's CDR3 is CASSLGLARETQYF. CDR3 DNA (partial): TGTGCCAGCAGCTTAGGTCTAGCCCGGGAGACC.